This T cell receptor (beta chain) is from a study of shared clonotypes between healthy human individuals. Overall study results and limits: Estimated richness values were generally larger in naive subsets than in memory subsets. Rarefaction revealed incomplete sorted-subset sequencing despite large depth. Specimens sampled were limited to blood, with tissue repertoires likely differing.

Note on this clone: Its antigen is still unknown.

Per the study methods: In the immunoSEQ data, sequences were junction-only and lacked quality scores, so filtering differed. Data came from immunoSEQ multiplex PCR; TCRdb stores just in-frame clones and leaves some out. D and trimming come from the DNA, and the V and J calls and clone size come from that table. Of a few million clones in the sample, more than 80% are singletons; the top ten hold about 0.37%. V was clipped by 2 bases and J by 6 bases, with 17 bases between them. The length of the CDR3 is 16 residues. The V gene's germline CDR1 is MNHEY and CDR2 SMNVEV (reference sequence). This receptor was taken from a man between 18 and 29 years old in good health. Some clones in this sample may be carry-over from other donors' samples. The chain has TRBV27 and TRBJ1-5; tentatively, D is TRBD1 (5 bases). The sample was naive CD4+ T cells from PBMCs. Subset specified: CD45RA+ positively selected. CDR3 region: CASSLTGARFGQPQHF. The CDR3 DNA is TGTGCCAGCAGTTTAACTGGGGCGCGTTTCGGTCAGCCCCAGCATTTT.